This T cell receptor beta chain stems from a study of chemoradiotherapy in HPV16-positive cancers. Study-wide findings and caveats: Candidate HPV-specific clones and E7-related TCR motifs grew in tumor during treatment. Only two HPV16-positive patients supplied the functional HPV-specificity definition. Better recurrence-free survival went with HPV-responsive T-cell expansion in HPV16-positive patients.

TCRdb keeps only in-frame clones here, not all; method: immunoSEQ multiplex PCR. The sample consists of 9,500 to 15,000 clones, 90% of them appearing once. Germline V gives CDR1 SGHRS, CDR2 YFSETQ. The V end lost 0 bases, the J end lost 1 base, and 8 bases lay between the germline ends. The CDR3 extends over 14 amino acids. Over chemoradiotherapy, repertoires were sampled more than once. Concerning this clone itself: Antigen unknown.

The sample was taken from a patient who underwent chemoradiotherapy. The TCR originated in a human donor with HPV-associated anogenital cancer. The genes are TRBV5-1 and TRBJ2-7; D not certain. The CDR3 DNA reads TGCGCCAGCAGCTTGGTGTACGGTTCCTACGAGCAGTACTTC. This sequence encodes CASSLVYGSYEQYF.